Sequencing of this T cell receptor beta chain was carried out in a study of long-term antiretroviral therapy in people with HIV. With regard to this clone: What it recognizes is unknown.

Study-wide findings and caveats: The study found that diversity rose after ART but stayed below transplant donor controls. Blood, drawn from about 2004 to 2017, may reflect older ART regimens. In HIV, the repertoires covered a tighter span of CDR3 lengths than in controls.

At the survey level, the v3.0 immunoSEQ assay was run. Data came from immunoSEQ multiplex PCR; TCRdb stores just in-frame clones and leaves some out. The sample lists over 15,000 clones; about three quarters were seen once. This CDR3 is 14 amino acids long. CDR1 is SGHAT and CDR2 is FQDESV in the germline V gene (reference sequence). With V trimmed by 3 bases and J by 7 bases, 7 bases remained unmatched. This chain links TRBV11-1 with TRBJ1-1; TRBD1 matches 8 bases. The sequenced sample was unsorted PBMCs, obtained 2.1 to 2.2 years before starting antiretroviral therapy. The TCR sequence derives from a young man with HIV. The CDR3 coding sequence is TGTGCCAGCAGCTTCGAACAGGGGGGAGATGAAGCTTTCTTT. Its protein is CASSFEQGGDEAFF.